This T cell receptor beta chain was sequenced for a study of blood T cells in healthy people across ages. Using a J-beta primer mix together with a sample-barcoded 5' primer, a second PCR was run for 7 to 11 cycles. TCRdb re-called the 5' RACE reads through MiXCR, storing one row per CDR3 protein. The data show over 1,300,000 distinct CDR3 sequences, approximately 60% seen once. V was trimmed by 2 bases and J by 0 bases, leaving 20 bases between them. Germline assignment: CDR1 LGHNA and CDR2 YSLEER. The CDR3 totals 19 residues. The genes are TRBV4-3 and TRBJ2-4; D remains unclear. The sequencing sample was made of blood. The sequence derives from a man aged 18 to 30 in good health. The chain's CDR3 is CASSQTRVPIRIAKNIQYF. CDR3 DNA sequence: TGCGCCAGCAGCCAAACCCGGGTGCCCATCAGGATAGCCAAAAACATTCAGTACTTC.